These 23 T cell receptor beta chains came from one sample sequenced in a study of T cells in Graves' hyperthyroidism and ophthalmopathy (dated by TCRdb to 2018 to 2020). The receptor library was made with multiplex PCR. TCRdb records Illumina HiSeq 2000 as the sequencer. Amplification of TCR beta CDR3 regions was carried out from RNA transcripts. The first round of RT-PCR for the TCR CDR3 was performed with the HTBI primer set and the Qiagen OneStep RT-PCR kit. The public reads were reanalyzed by TCRdb: fastp trimming at Q25, MiXCR alignment, in-frame beta chains only. Rows are combined by CDR3 protein, so each entry shows the most common genes and DNA. This sample comprises approximately 700,000 distinct CDR3 sequences, roughly 17% of them detected only once. The ten largest clones add up to approximately 8.4% of the sample. The sample was blood. The source of these receptors is a man younger than 35 with Graves' hyperthyroidism.

This clonotype has more than one count but fewer than ten. The chain uses TRBV7-9 and TRBJ2-1; 7 nucleotides line up with TRBD1. Trimming took 5 bases from V and 0 from J; bases not matched to a gene: 7. Germline CDR1 is SEHNR and CDR2 is FQNEAQ (reference sequence). The CDR3 spans 16 residues. This CDR3 is CASSNTGESSYNEQFF. CDR3 DNA sequence: TGTGCCAGCAGCAATACAGGGGAGAGCTCCTACAATGAGCAGTTCTTC.

This clonotype was observed a few times. The chain employs TRBV5-4 and TRBJ2-5; TRBD2 matches at 12 bases. The germline gives CDR1 SGHNT, CDR2 YYREEE (reference sequence). This CDR3 comprises 14 residues. With V trimmed by 5 bases and J by 7 bases, 6 bases remained unmatched. CDR3 amino acids: CASRLTSGSGTQYF. CDR3 nucleotides: TGTGCCAGCAGACTGACTAGCGGGAGCGGGACCCAGTACTTC.

The rearrangement uses TRBV3-1 and TRBJ1-6; D unclear. Looked up from germline, CDR1 is LGHDT and CDR2 is YNNKEL (reference sequence). Trimming took 4 bases from V and 3 from J, leaving 10 bases between them. The CDR3 is 15 residues long. The chain's CDR3 is CASSPKGVYNSPLHF. The CDR3 bases are TGTGCCAGCAGCCCCAAGGGAGTCTATAATTCACCCCTCCACTTT.

This clonotype came up once. The chain couples TRBV6-1 to TRBJ1-1; D gene uncertain. CDR1 and CDR2 (germline): MNHNS, SASEGT. CDR3 length: 13 amino acids. Between the trimmed V and J ends, which lost 2 bases and 7 bases, there was a span of 11 bases. CDR3 nucleotide sequence: TGTGCCAGCAGTGAACCCCCCGGAATTGAAGCTTTCTTT. It codes for CASSEPPGIEAFF.

This clonotype has ten or more counts. CDR3 bases: TGTGCCAGCTCACCCGACAGCAAAAACATTCAGTACTTC. It encodes CASSPDSKNIQYF. This chain links TRBV18 with TRBJ2-4, with D maybe TRBD1 (5 bases). CDR3 length: 13 amino acids. V lost 3 bases, J lost 3 bases, and 6 bases lay in between. The germline gives CDR1 KGHSH, CDR2 LQKENI.

V gene TRBV5-6 combines with J gene TRBJ2-7; 8 bases agree with TRBD2. Germline V gene sequence: CDR1 SGHDT, CDR2 YYEEEE. This CDR3 spans 20 amino acids. Trimming removed 2 bases from V and 3 bases from J; junction bases left unmatched: 22. The CDR3 bases are TGTGCCAGCAGCTTCACCGTTAGAGGAATTGGCGAGCGGGAGATCTACGAGCAGTACTTC. Its translation is CASSFTVRGIGEREIYEQYF.

J is TRBJ1-2 and V is TRBV19; maybe TRBD1 (6 bases). Germline V gene lookup returns CDR1 LNHDA and CDR2 SQIVND (reference sequence). The CDR3 extends over 8 amino acids. Trimming took off 7 bases at V and 12 bases at J, with 6 bases between the two ends. In DNA, the CDR3 is TGTGCCAGTACAGGGGACACCTTC. Translated, it gives CASTGDTF. Together with reference TRBV19 and TRBJ1-2, the CDR3 gives the full variable domain: DGGITQSPKYLFRKEGQNVTLSCEQNLNHDAMYWYRQDPGQGLRLIYYSQIVNDFQKGDIAEGYSVSREKKESFPLTVTSAQKNPTAFYLCASTGDTFGSGTRLTVV.

This clonotype occurred many times. The chain recombines TRBV6-1 with TRBJ1-2; 8 bases fit TRBD1. Germline values: CDR1 MNHNS, CDR2 SASEGT. V lost 5 bases and J lost 3; bases outside the gene matches: 8. The CDR3 runs to 15 residues. In DNA, the CDR3 is TGTGCCAGCAGTCCCAGGGGGCTCCTTGACTATGGCTACACCTTC. It translates to CASSPRGLLDYGYTF.

This clonotype was seen a few times. The chain couples TRBV29-1 to TRBJ2-1; D remains unclear. CDR1 and CDR2 from the germline V gene are SQVTM and ANQGSEA. The CDR3 is 11 amino acids. The ends were cut back, 4 bases at V and 8 bases at J, with 9 bases in the middle. The CDR3 region is CSVVTRYEQFF. Written as DNA, the CDR3 is TGCAGCGTTGTGACCCGGTATGAGCAGTTCTTC.

In this sample, this clonotype turned up many times. J is TRBJ2-7 and V is TRBV14; D is ambiguous. V was shortened by 4 bases and J by 7 bases, with 14 bases between the two germline ends. The CDR3 runs to 13 residues. The germline gives CDR1 SGHDN, CDR2 FVKESK. The DNA of the CDR3 is TGTGCCAGCAGCCCCCGGGTTTCGGGTGAGCAGTACTTC. Translation: CASSPRVSGEQYF.

The V gene is TRBV19, the J gene TRBJ2-1; 9 bases line up with TRBD1. CDR3 size: 17 residues. V shed 8 bases and J 2 bases; nucleotides not matched to a gene: 13. Looked up from germline, CDR1 is LNHDA and CDR2 is SQIVND (reference sequence). CDR3 DNA sequence: TGTGCCAGTGGTACATTAACAGGGGGCCACGCCTACAATGAGCAGTTCTTC. Its protein is CASGTLTGGHAYNEQFF.

This clonotype has just a few counts. The chain is built from TRBV5-8 and TRBJ1-1; weak D call: TRBD1 (5 bases). The germline CDR1 and CDR2 sequences are SGHTS and YDEGEE. Trimming removed 2 bases at V and 4 bases at J, with 12 bases between. CDR3 size: 14 residues. The CDR3 coding sequence is TGTGCCAGCAGCTTCAGGGTTGTCGGCACTGAAGCTTTCTTT. It encodes CASSFRVVGTEAFF. Looking up the rest from reference TRBV5-8 and TRBJ1-1 gives the full variable domain: EAGVTQSPTHLIKTRGQQATLRCSPISGHTSVYWYQQALGLGLQFLLWYDEGEERNRGNFPPRFSGRQFPNYSSELNVNALELEDSALYLCASSFRVVGTEAFFGQGTRLTVV.

This clonotype was counted only a few times. V is TRBV18 and J is TRBJ2-2; D unclear. This CDR3 is 17 amino acids long. The germline gives CDR1 KGHSH, CDR2 LQKENI. The V gene lost 1 base and the J gene lost 0 bases, with 12 bases spanning the gap. The CDR3 DNA reads as TGTGCCAGCTCACCACTGAGGAACCCTGCGAACACCGGGGAGCTGTTTTTT. Translation: CASSPLRNPANTGELFF.

This chain connects TRBV4-1 to TRBJ1-5; unclear D gene. V shed 0 bases and J shed 7 bases, with 10 bases lying between them. This CDR3 comprises 14 residues. CDR1 is MGHRA and CDR2 is YSYEKL in the germline V gene. In DNA, the CDR3 is TGCGCCAGCAGCCAAGACCCCGCTGGGCAGCCCCAGCATTTT. This sequence encodes CASSQDPAGQPQHF.

This clonotype was seen only a few times. This chain joins TRBV28 and TRBJ1-5; weak D call: TRBD1 (5 bases). The CDR3 runs 15 residues. Germline CDR1 reads MDHEN; CDR2 reads SYDVKM. Between the trimmed V and J ends, which lost 6 bases and 6 bases, there was a span of 18 bases. The CDR3 region is CASSWDPKGSQPQHF. CDR3 DNA sequence: TGTGCCAGCAGCTGGGACCCTAAGGGAAGTCAGCCCCAGCATTTT.

This clonotype has a handful of counts. The chain is built from TRBV30 and TRBJ2-7; 11 positions match TRBD1. V shed 4 bases and J 4 bases; nucleotides not matched to a gene: 9. This CDR3 spans 15 amino acids. Germline CDR1 and CDR2: GTSNPN and SVGIG (reference sequence). CDR3 sequence: CAWTRADRGRYEQYF. The DNA for the CDR3 is TGTGCCTGGACCAGAGCGGACAGGGGGCGGTACGAGCAGTACTTC.

This clonotype has a count of ten or more. V gene TRBV12-3 or TRBV12-4 combines with J gene TRBJ2-7; possible D gene TRBD2, 6 bases. V lost 4 bases and J 0 bases, leaving 19 bases between the germline ends. The CDR3 length is 17 residues. The CDR3 DNA is TGTGCCAGCAGTTCGGACCCCGGGACCGGGAGCTCCTACGAGCAGTACTTC. Protein sequence: CASSSDPGTGSSYEQYF.

The chain combines TRBV7-2 with TRBJ1-6, with D uncertain. Germline CDR1 SGHTA, CDR2 FQGNSA. The V end lost 0 bases, the J end lost 8 bases, and 5 bases lay between the germline ends. The CDR3 loop spans 13 amino acids. For the CDR3, the DNA is TGTGCCAGCAGCTTAGCAGGGTATTCACCCCTCCACTTT. Its protein product is CASSLAGYSPLHF.

The sample holds many counts of this clonotype. The rearrangement links TRBV28 to TRBJ2-1; 13 nucleotides align to TRBD2. V lost 5 bases and J lost 4; bases outside the gene matches: 8. The CDR3 covers 17 residues. From germline, CDR1 is MDHEN and CDR2 SYDVKM. CDR3 in DNA: TGTGCCAGCAGTCGGGGACTAGCGGGGAAGACTTACAATGAGCAGTTCTTC. This encodes CASSRGLAGKTYNEQFF.

This clonotype has just a few counts. The V gene is TRBV9, the J gene TRBJ2-6, with D perhaps matching TRBD2 (5 bases). The CDR3 has 15 residues. Trimming cost V 4 bases and J 1 base, with 9 bases left between them. Germline CDR1 reads SGDLS; CDR2 reads YYNGEE. DNA of the CDR3: TGTGCCAGCAGCCCCGGGGAGTCTGGGGCCAACGTCCTGACTTTC. Translating gives CASSPGESGANVLTF.

This clonotype was seen many times. The chain couples TRBV6-2 or TRBV6-3 to TRBJ2-1; 7 bases map to TRBD1. From germline, CDR1 is MNHEY and CDR2 SVGEGT. The CDR3 extends over 17 amino acids. V gave up 2 bases and J gave up 8 bases; unmatched junction bases: 15. The CDR3 region has the DNA TGTGCCAGCAGTTACCTAAATGACAGGGTCAGGGACGATGAGCAGTTCTTC. Residues: CASSYLNDRVRDDEQFF.

This clonotype turned up a few times. The genes are TRBV20-1 and TRBJ1-2; tentatively, D is TRBD1 (5 bases). Per germline, CDR1 DFQATT and CDR2 SNEGSKA (reference sequence). This CDR3 is built from 14 residues. The V end was cut by 6 bases, the J end by 1 base, with 15 bases between. The CDR3 sequence is CSAQSPRDNYGYTF. CDR3 DNA: TGCAGTGCCCAGAGTCCCAGGGATAACTATGGCTACACCTTC.

The table lists this clonotype with many counts. The gene calls are TRBV28 and TRBJ2-3; 14 positions agree with TRBD2. V shed 3 bases, J shed 0 bases, and the junction held 11 bases outside the gene matches. Germline V gene data show CDR1 as MDHEN and CDR2 as SYDVKM. The CDR3 runs 20 residues. CDR3 region: CASSFQGLAGGFPSTDTQYF. CDR3 nucleotide sequence: TGTGCCAGCAGTTTCCAAGGACTAGCGGGAGGTTTCCCTAGCACAGATACGCAGTATTTT.